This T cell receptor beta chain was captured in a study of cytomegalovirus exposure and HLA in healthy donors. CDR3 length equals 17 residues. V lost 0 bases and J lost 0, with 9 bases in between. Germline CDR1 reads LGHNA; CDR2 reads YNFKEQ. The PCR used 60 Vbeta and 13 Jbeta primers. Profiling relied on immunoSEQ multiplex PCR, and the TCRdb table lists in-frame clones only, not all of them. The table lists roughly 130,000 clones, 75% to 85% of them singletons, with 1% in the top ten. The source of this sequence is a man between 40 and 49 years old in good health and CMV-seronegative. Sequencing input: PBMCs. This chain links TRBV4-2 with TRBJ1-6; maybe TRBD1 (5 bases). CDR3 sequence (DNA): TGTGCCAGCAGCCAAGATAGAGACAGCTCCTATAATTCACCCCTCCACTTT. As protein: CASSQDRDSSYNSPLHF.